This T cell receptor beta chain is drawn from a study of blood T cell repertoires in COVID-19. For the study at large: Spain, Italy and the United States supplied samples that represented acute and convalescent COVID-19. PBMCs, B-cell-depleted T cells, or T cells provided the cDNA or gDNA that made up the material.

The table came from immunoSEQ multiplex PCR; TCRdb's copy has only in-frame clones and leaves some out. This sample has 250,000 or so clones, with approximately 86% found just once. From germline, CDR1 is SGHDT and CDR2 YYEEEE. The CDR3 is 16 amino acids. V was pared by 0 bases and J by 4 bases, with 9 bases of the junction left unmatched. This chain connects TRBV5-6 to TRBJ2-7; 8 bases line up with TRBD1. The specimen sequenced was peripheral blood. The clonotype comes from a woman aged 60-70 years with active or convalescent COVID-19. The CDR3 DNA reads as TGTGCCAGCAGCTTGGTCGGGGCAGGGGGCGGTTACGAGCAGTACGTC. It encodes CASSLVGAGGGYEQYV.